Sequencing of this TCR beta chain was carried out in a study of radiotherapy plus CTLA-4 blockade in lung cancer. Findings and caveats of the study: Blood TCR clones of tumor origin expanded after radiotherapy plus ipilimumab.

For this clone: Antigen unknown.

The length of the CDR3 is 16 residues. J gave up 2 bases and V 4 bases, and 9 bases lay outside the gene matches. Per the germline V gene, CDR1 is SGHDT and CDR2 is YYEEEE. Generated by immunoSEQ multiplex PCR, the TCRdb table keeps only in-frame clones and is missing some. The sample holds tens of thousands of clones, around 70% seen once. The sequencing used peripheral blood, collected from a patient treated with radiotherapy plus ipilimumab. V usage is TRBV5-6 and J usage is TRBJ2-3; TRBD2 matches 8 bases. The receptor was derived from a human donor with non-small cell lung cancer whose response to radiotherapy plus ipilimumab could not be evaluated. The CDR3 is CASSVGPGGTTDTQYF. The CDR3 DNA is TGTGCCAGCAGCGTAGGGCCGGGAGGGACCACAGATACGCAGTATTTT.